This TCR beta chain stems from a study of T cell clones after liver transplantation. At the level of the study: Apart from a few HCV-positive recipients, transplants were for non-autoimmune, non-viral reasons.

CDR1 SGHRS and CDR2 YFSETQ come from the germline V gene. This CDR3 spans 13 amino acids. Between the trimmed V and J ends, which lost 7 bases and 3 bases, there was a span of 12 bases. A single count supports this clone. Assay: immunoSEQ multiplex PCR; the TCRdb copy retains only in-frame clones and omits some. Of some 110,000 clones listed, about nine tenths are singletons. Sequenced material: CD4+ T cells from blood, taken 12 months after liver transplant. The sequence came from a human patient who received a liver transplant. The graft donor may account for some of the T cells. V is TRBV5-1 and J is TRBJ2-3; D is possibly TRBD2 (6 bases). CDR3 residues: CASGGSGTDTQYF. DNA for the CDR3: TGCGCCAGCGGGGGGTCGGGGACAGATACGCAGTATTTT.